This TCR beta chain is drawn from a study of T cells in localized non-small cell lung cancer. Overall study results and limits: Across samples, adjacent lung featured a median roughly 60 of the top 100 tumor clones.

About this clone: Its cognate antigen is unknown.

The data were produced by immunoSEQ multiplex PCR, yet TCRdb's version contains in-frame clones alone and is incomplete. This sample has about 2,800 clones; approximately 28% occur once, and the top ten carry 10% to 15%. This CDR3 has 14 residues. V shed 0 bases and J shed 0 bases, with 6 bases lying between them. Germline CDR1 and CDR2: SGDLS and YYNGEE. The chain uses TRBV9 and TRBJ1-1; D uncertain. This clonotype originated in a woman between 35 and 70 years old with stage III lung adenocarcinoma. This specimen consisted of lung tumor tissue, obtained before any cancer treatment. This CDR3 is CASSVVGVNTEAFF. The CDR3 DNA is TGTGCCAGCAGCGTAGTGGGAGTGAACACTGAAGCTTTCTTT. The full variable domain, in which reference TRBV9 and TRBJ1-1 provide the parts outside the CDR3, is DSGVTQTPKHLITATGQRVTLRCSPRSGDLSVYWYQQSLDQGLQFLIQYYNGEERAKGNILERFSAQQFPDLHSELNLSSLELGDSALYFCASSVVGVNTEAFFGQGTRLTVV.